Presented here are 19 T cell receptor beta chains from one specimen sequenced in a study of cytomegalovirus exposure and HLA in healthy donors. PCR amplification relied on 60 Vbeta primers (plus 13 Jbeta primers). The data were produced by immunoSEQ multiplex PCR, yet TCRdb's version contains in-frame clones alone and is incomplete. The sample records 170,000 or so clones, over 70% being singletons. The sample was PBMCs. The receptors were gathered from a woman aged 50 to 65 in good health and CMV-seropositive.

The genes are TRBV25-1 and TRBJ1-5, with D uncertain. Trimming shortened V by 2 bases and J by 0 bases, and 11 bases separated the two germline ends. The CDR3 is 16 amino acids. Per germline, CDR1 MGHDK and CDR2 SYGVNS. The CDR3 nucleotides read TGTGCCAGCAGTGAAAGCGGGAAATATAGCAATCAGCCCCAGCATTTT. Its protein is CASSESGKYSNQPQHF.

This chain uses TRBV19 with TRBJ1-1; 7 bases line up with TRBD1. V lost 7 bases, J lost 5 bases, and 7 bases stayed unmatched. CDR1 LNHDA and CDR2 SQIVND come from the germline V gene (reference sequence). The CDR3 totals 13 residues. The CDR3 DNA reads as TGTGCCAGTAAAAGGGGGCGCGCGACTGAAGCTTTCTTT. Translated: CASKRGRATEAFF. Full variable domain (remainder filled in from reference TRBV19 and TRBJ1-1): DGGITQSPKYLFRKEGQNVTLSCEQNLNHDAMYWYRQDPGQGLRLIYYSQIVNDFQKGDIAEGYSVSREKKESFPLTVTSAQKNPTAFYLCASKRGRATEAFFGQGTRLTVV.

This clone occurred a few times. The J gene is TRBJ1-5, the V gene TRBV2; D is perhaps TRBD1 (5 bases). The CDR3 has 13 residues. Germline CDR1 reads SNHLY; CDR2 reads FYNNEI. Deletions cut 5 bases from V and 7 bases from J, with 12 bases between. In DNA form, the CDR3 reads TGTGCCAGCAGTCAGGGTCTAGAGCAGCCCCAGCATTTT. Its translation is CASSQGLEQPQHF.

This clone is a singleton in its sample. The chain recombines TRBV27 with TRBJ1-1, with 9 positions matching TRBD1. The junction had 6 bases not matched to a gene; V was cut back by 5 bases and J by 5 bases. Germline assignment: CDR1 MNHEY and CDR2 SMNVEV (reference sequence). The CDR3 consists of 14 residues. The CDR3 coding sequence is TGTGCCAGCAGTCGACGACAGGGGGTTACTGAAGCTTTCTTT. Amino acids: CASSRRQGVTEAFF.

This rearrangement joins TRBV5-1 to TRBJ2-3; 9 positions agree with TRBD2. There are 14 residues in the CDR3. CDR1 and CDR2 (germline): SGHRS, YFSETQ. With V trimmed by 4 bases and J by 6 bases, 6 bases remained unmatched. For the CDR3, the DNA is TGCGCCAGCAGCCCTCTAGCGGGGTGGGATACGCAGTATTTT. Amino acids: CASSPLAGWDTQYF.

The chain combines TRBV28 with TRBJ1-2, with 7 bases fitting TRBD1. The CDR3 has 13 amino acids. The germline V gene encodes CDR1 MDHEN and CDR2 SYDVKM. Unmatched junction bases numbered 6, after V lost 7 bases and J lost 4 bases. The CDR3 nucleotides are TGTGCCAGCACCCCACAGGGGATCTATGGCTACACCTTC. Translation: CASTPQGIYGYTF.

J is TRBJ2-5 and V is TRBV19, with 8 bases lining up with TRBD1. Germline CDR1 is LNHDA and CDR2 is SQIVND (reference sequence). J gave up 3 bases and V 5 bases, and 5 bases lay outside the gene matches. The CDR3 runs to 14 residues. This CDR3 is CASSLRGREETQYF. In DNA form, the CDR3 reads TGTGCCAGTAGTCTCAGGGGGCGAGAAGAGACCCAGTACTTC.

The rearrangement joins TRBV4-1 to TRBJ2-7; D perhaps matches TRBD1 (5 bases). Germline lookup yields CDR1 MGHRA and CDR2 YSYEKL. Trimming took 4 bases from V and 2 from J, leaving 15 bases between them. There are 15 residues in the CDR3. CDR3 residues: CASSLRAGQTYEQYF. For the CDR3, the DNA is TGCGCCAGCAGCCTCCGAGCAGGGCAGACCTACGAGCAGTACTTC.

This clone was counted only a few times. The chain has TRBV7-2 and TRBJ2-1; 7 bases agree with TRBD2. In germline, CDR1 is SGHTA, CDR2 FQGNSA. V lost 0 bases and J lost 7; bases outside the gene matches: 3. The CDR3 spans 14 residues. This CDR3 reads CASSLAGLGNEQFF. The CDR3 DNA reads TGTGCCAGCAGCTTAGCCGGACTAGGAAATGAGCAGTTCTTC.

This chain links TRBV6-1 with TRBJ2-7, with 9 bases lining up with TRBD1. Losses at the gene ends were 4 bases for V and 0 bases for J; bases not matched to a gene: 7. CDR3 length equals 16 residues. The germline CDR1 and CDR2 sequences are MNHNS and SASEGT. DNA for the CDR3: TGTGCCAGCAGTGGGCCGGGACAGGGATTCTCCTACGAGCAGTACTTC. Its protein is CASSGPGQGFSYEQYF.

This chain joins TRBV9 and TRBJ2-2, with TRBD2 matching 14 bases. Trimming cost V 8 bases and J 7 bases; bases outside gene matches: 7. CDR1 and CDR2 from the germline V gene are SGDLS and YYNGEE. The CDR3 extends over 15 amino acids. The CDR3 here is CASGPGLAGVGELFF. The CDR3 bases are TGTGCCAGTGGACCGGGACTAGCGGGAGTCGGGGAGCTGTTTTTT.

This chain connects TRBV27 to TRBJ2-5, with D tentatively TRBD1 (5 bases). The germline V and J ends were trimmed by 2 bases and 3 bases, with 13 bases remaining between them. This CDR3 region has 15 residues. Germline CDR1 MNHEY, CDR2 SMNVEV (reference sequence). Written as DNA, the CDR3 is TGTGCCAGCAGTTTACGATGGACACCCGAAGAGACCCAGTACTTC. Protein: CASSLRWTPEETQYF.

The chain joins TRBV7-2 to TRBJ2-5; 8 bases map to TRBD2. CDR3 length: 15 amino acids. The germline V gene encodes CDR1 SGHTA and CDR2 FQGNSA. The V and J ends lost 7 bases and 1 base, in that order; junction bases with no gene match: 8. The CDR3 loop is CASTVDSGGQETQYF. The CDR3 region has the DNA TGTGCCAGCACCGTCGACAGCGGGGGCCAAGAGACCCAGTACTTC.

The chain uses TRBV12-5 and TRBJ1-5; D might be TRBD1 (6 bases). CDR3 size: 17 residues. CDR1 and CDR2 from the germline V gene are LGHNT and FRNRAP. V was cut by 1 base and J by 0 bases, with 13 bases left in between. For the CDR3, the DNA is TGTGCTAGTGGTTTGGCCCTGGGGGCCGATAGCAATCAGCCCCAGCATTTT. Translating gives CASGLALGADSNQPQHF.

The CDR3 reads CAWSWREARSYNEQFF. DNA of the CDR3: TGTGCCTGGAGTTGGCGGGAGGCCCGCTCCTACAATGAGCAGTTCTTC. The V gene is TRBV30, the J gene TRBJ2-1, with 8 bases that match TRBD2. V was pared by 2 bases and J by 0 bases, with 6 bases of the junction left unmatched. Germline V CDR1 and CDR2: GTSNPN, SVGIG (reference sequence). The CDR3 covers 16 residues.

The chain is built from TRBV6-6 and TRBJ1-5, with D perhaps matching TRBD1 (5 bases). V dropped 0 bases and J dropped 6 bases, with 15 bases sitting between them. Germline-derived CDR1 and CDR2 are MNHNY and SVGAGI (reference sequence). This CDR3 is built from 16 residues. The CDR3 reads CASSYSPGGDIQPQHF. The CDR3 DNA sequence: TGTGCCAGCAGTTACTCACCGGGAGGGGATATTCAGCCCCAGCATTTT.

This clone came up a few times. The chain joins TRBV30 to TRBJ1-1; 10 bases align to TRBD1. The CDR3 loop spans 17 amino acids. The germline gives CDR1 GTSNPN, CDR2 SVGIG (reference sequence). Unmatched junction bases numbered 15, after V lost 3 bases and J lost 5 bases. The CDR3, as DNA: TGTGCCTGGAGGGAAAGAGACAGGGGGCGTCTGGGGACTGAAGCTTTCTTT. It codes for CAWRERDRGRLGTEAFF.

This clone occurred a few times. The CDR3 region is CASSLLRVPSRYF. The CDR3 coding sequence is TGTGCCAGCAGCTTATTGAGGGTCCCCTCTAGGTATTTT. V and J are TRBV7-8 and TRBJ2-3; the D gene is possibly TRBD2 (5 bases). CDR3 size: 13 residues. Germline CDR1 reads SGHVS; CDR2 reads FQNEAQ. The V and J ends lost 2 bases and 14 bases respectively, with 17 bases between them. Using reference TRBV7-8 and TRBJ2-3 for the parts outside the CDR3, the full variable domain is GAGVSQSPRYKVAKRGQDVALRCDPISGHVSLFWYQQALGQGPEFLTYFQNEAQLDKSGLPSDRFFAERPEGSVSTLKIQRTQQEDSAVYLCASSLLRVPSRYFGPGTRLTVL.

The chain combines TRBV5-8 with TRBJ2-3, with 9 positions matching TRBD2. The CDR3 extends over 17 amino acids. CDR1 SGHTS and CDR2 YDEGEE come from the germline V gene. The V gene end was trimmed by 2 bases and the J gene end by 4 bases; junction bases not matched to a gene: 11. The CDR3 sequence is CASSLDRGGVVADTQYF. The CDR3, as DNA: TGTGCCAGCAGCTTAGATCGCGGGGGGGTTGTGGCAGATACGCAGTATTTT.